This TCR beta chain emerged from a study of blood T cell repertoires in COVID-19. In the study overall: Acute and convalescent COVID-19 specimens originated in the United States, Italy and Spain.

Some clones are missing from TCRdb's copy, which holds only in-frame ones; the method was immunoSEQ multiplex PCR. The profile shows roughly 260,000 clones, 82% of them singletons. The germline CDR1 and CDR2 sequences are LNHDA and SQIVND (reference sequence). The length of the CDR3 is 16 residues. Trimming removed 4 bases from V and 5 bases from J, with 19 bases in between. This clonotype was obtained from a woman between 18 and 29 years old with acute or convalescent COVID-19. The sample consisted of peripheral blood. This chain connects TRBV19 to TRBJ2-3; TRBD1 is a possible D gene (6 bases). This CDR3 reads CASSTPRGGGLDTQYF. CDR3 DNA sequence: TGTGCCAGTAGTACTCCGAGAGGGGGTGGTTTAGATACGCAGTATTTT.